This T cell receptor beta chain was identified during a study of blood T cell repertoires in COVID-19. Study in general: The cDNA or gDNA used as material had been derived from T cells, B-cell-depleted T cells, or PBMCs.

V lost 2 bases to trimming and J lost 5 bases, with 15 bases between them. Germline-derived CDR1 and CDR2 are WNHNN and SYGVQD (reference sequence). This CDR3 contains 15 residues. Repertoires were generated with immunoSEQ multiplex PCR, while TCRdb's copy carries only in-frame clones and drops some. Found here are more than 85,000 clones, 91% of them singletons; the top ten hold 4.2%. The V gene is TRBV10-1, the J gene TRBJ2-5, with a possible D match to TRBD1 (6 bases). The receptor was derived from a man younger than 30 with acute or convalescent COVID-19. Source material: peripheral blood. The CDR3 is CASSESQGMMETQYF. The CDR3 coding sequence is TGCGCCAGCAGTGAGAGCCAGGGGATGATGGAGACCCAGTACTTC.